Sequencing of this TCR beta chain was carried out in a study of Ad26.COV2.S vaccination and SARS-CoV-2 variants (dated by TCRdb to about 2021). Background for the entire study: Donors in the vaccine arm were drawn from COV1001, a multicentre, randomized, double-blind, placebo-controlled phase I-IIa trial testing Ad26.COV2.S in healthy adults. Ad26.COV2.S was administered intramuscularly at 5 x 10^10 or 1 x 10^11 viral particles, either as a single shot or as two shots given 56 days apart. Sequencing of the TCRbeta repertoire served to evaluate the specificity and breadth of SARS-CoV-2-reactive T cell receptors following Ad26.COV2.S vaccination. A total of 32 samples were included in the TCR-sequenced set, comprising approximately 20 Ad26.COV2.S vaccine recipients, 5 placebo recipients and 8 SARS-CoV-2 convalescent individuals. Participants in the trial were split at random into five groups of five each, receiving low-dose or high-dose Ad26.COV2.S once or twice, or else placebo on both occasions. Blinding of investigators to trial group allocation was maintained during experiments and outcome assessment.

Overall study results and their limits: It was noted by the authors that total T cell responses may have been underestimated by the TCR breadth and depth analyses. Vaccine and placebo recipients had comparable non-spike TCR breadth, which fits with the vaccine containing only spike. After vaccination, substantial breadth of spike-specific CD8+ and CD4+ T cell responses was reported. Spike-specific TCR breadth was higher in Ad26.COV2.S recipients than in placebo recipients (P = 0.0014). The study was not powered for comparison of responses between vaccine doses or regimens.

The sample's treatment or condition label is to be understood as: some 20 received Ad26.COV2.S at low or high dose, single or two shots; several received placebo; per-sample allocation not given. Repertoires of vaccine and placebo recipients were sequenced from samples taken on day 63 after the first injection. Between 29 July and 7 August 2020, Cohort 1b enrolled about 27 adults aged 18-55 years at one site in Boston, USA. As a vaccine, Ad26.COV2.S was a replication-incompetent adenovirus type 26 vector that expressed a prefusion-stabilized SARS-CoV-2 spike protein derived from the original Wuhan strain. This clone was observed a few times. Its antigen is unknown. Base qualities are not recorded, but no much larger clone differs from it by a single base. V trim: 7 bases; J trim: 8 bases; unmatched bases: 10. From the cysteine through the phenylalanine, the CDR3 covers 13 amino acids. The DNA shown is the 39-base CDR3, in frame from base 1. Looking up the germline V gene (reference sequence) yields CDR1 SGHNT and CDR2 YYREEE.

TCRbeta CDR3 regions were sequenced with the immunoSEQ Assay. After extraction, genomic DNA underwent amplification by bias-controlled multiplex PCR, followed by high-throughput sequencing. In the original analysis: To quantify the absolute abundance of every unique TCRbeta CDR3 region, sequences were collapsed and filtered. T cell fraction was estimated by normalizing TCRbeta template counts to usable DNA, which was measured by amplifying reference genes present in all nucleated cells. Repertoire TCRs were annotated as SARS-CoV-2-specific by exact matching of V gene, CDR3 amino acid sequence and J gene to a known reactive TCR set. The reference SARS-CoV-2 TCR set was obtained from MIRA and was filtered for enrichment in COVID-19-positive ImmuneCODE repertoires, whereby public or cross-reactive TCRs were removed. Drawing on the MIRA antigens, annotated TCRs were analysed further at the level of specific ORF or position within ORF. Breadth was defined as annotated unique rearrangements over total unique productive rearrangements; depth was the summed frequency of those rearrangements. Group comparisons of TCR breadth used two-sided Wilcoxon rank-sum tests. This immuneACCESS table, as held by TCRdb, lists in-frame sequences with V and J called but not all clones. Of the missing ones, under half trace to an unresolved V gene in checked studies; the others have no known cause. V, J and clone size are taken as reported in that table, and D and trimming were inferred from the DNA itself. Across this sample there are about 410,000 clones, with around nine tenths seen only once. The ten largest clones capture under 3.5% of the sample.

The source was peripheral blood, collected in a trial of Ad26.COV2.S vaccine versus placebo. This TCR derives from a person between 18 and 60 years old who received the Ad26.COV2.S COVID-19 vaccine or a placebo. In this chain, TRBV5-4 is recombined with TRBJ1-2, with TRBD1 identical over 8 junction bases. For the CDR3, the sequence is CASSWTGSQGYTF. The DNA is as follows: TGTGCCAGCTCTTGGACAGGGAGTCAGGGCTACACCTTC.